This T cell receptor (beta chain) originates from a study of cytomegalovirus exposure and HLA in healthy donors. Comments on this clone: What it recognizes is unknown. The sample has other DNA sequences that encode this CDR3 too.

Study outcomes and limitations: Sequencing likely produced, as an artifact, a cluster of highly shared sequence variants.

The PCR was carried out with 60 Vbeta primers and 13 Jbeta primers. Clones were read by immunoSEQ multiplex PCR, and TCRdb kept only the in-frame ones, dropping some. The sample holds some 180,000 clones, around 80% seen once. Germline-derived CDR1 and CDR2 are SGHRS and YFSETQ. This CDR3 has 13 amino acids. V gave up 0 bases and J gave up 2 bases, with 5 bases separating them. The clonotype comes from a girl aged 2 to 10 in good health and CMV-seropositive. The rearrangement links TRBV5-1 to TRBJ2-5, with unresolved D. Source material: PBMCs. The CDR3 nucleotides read TGCGCCAGCAGCTTGGGAGGTCAAGAGACCCAGTACTTC. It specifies CASSLGGQETQYF.